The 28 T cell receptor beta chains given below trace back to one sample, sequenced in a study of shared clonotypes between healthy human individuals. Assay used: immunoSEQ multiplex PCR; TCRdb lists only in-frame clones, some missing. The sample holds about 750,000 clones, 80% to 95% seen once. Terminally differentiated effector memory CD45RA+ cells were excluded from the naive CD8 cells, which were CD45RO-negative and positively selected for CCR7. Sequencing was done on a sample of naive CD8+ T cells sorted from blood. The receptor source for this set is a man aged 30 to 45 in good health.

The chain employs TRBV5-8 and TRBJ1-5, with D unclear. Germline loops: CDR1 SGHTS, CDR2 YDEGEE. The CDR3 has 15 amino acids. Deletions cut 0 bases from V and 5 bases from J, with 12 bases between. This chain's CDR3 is CASSLGPGYDQPQHF. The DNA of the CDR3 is TGTGCCAGCAGCTTGGGACCAGGCTACGATCAGCCCCAGCATTTT.

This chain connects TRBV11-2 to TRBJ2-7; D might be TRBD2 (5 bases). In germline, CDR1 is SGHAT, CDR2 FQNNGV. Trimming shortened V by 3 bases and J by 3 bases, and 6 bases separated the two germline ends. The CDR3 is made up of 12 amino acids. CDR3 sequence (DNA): TGTGCCAGCAGCTTCGGGAACTACGAGCAGTACTTC. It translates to CASSFGNYEQYF.

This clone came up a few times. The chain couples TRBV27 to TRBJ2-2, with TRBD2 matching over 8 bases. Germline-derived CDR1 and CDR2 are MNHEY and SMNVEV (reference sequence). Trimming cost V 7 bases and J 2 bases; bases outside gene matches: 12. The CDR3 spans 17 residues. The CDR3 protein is CASTPPGGNPNTGELFF. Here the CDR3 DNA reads TGTGCCAGCACCCCCCCGGGGGGGAATCCTAACACCGGGGAGCTGTTTTTT.

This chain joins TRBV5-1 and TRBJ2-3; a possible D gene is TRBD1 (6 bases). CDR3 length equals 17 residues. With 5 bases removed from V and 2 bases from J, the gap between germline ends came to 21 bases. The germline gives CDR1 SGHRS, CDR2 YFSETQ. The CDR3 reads CASSSNPGQRITDTQYF. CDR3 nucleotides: TGCGCCAGCAGTTCTAACCCGGGACAACGAATCACAGATACGCAGTATTTT.

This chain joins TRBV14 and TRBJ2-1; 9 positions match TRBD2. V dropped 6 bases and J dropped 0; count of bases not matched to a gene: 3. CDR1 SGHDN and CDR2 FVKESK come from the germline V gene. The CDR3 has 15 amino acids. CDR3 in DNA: TGTGCCAGCAGGGTTAGCGGGAGCTCCTACAATGAGCAGTTCTTC. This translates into CASRVSGSSYNEQFF.

The CDR3 loop reads CASIAAYNEQFF. The CDR3, as DNA: TGTGCCAGCATAGCGGCCTACAATGAGCAGTTCTTC. The chain uses TRBV2 and TRBJ2-1; TRBD2 might be the D (6 bases). V lost 7 bases and J lost 2, with 6 bases in between. The CDR3 loop spans 12 amino acids. Germline values: CDR1 SNHLY, CDR2 FYNNEI.

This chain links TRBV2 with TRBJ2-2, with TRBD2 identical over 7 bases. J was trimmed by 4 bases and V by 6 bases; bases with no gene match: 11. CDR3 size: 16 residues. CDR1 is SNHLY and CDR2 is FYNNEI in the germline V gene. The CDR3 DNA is TGTGCCAGCAGCCGAGGGTGGTCTAGCGGCACCGGGGAGCTGTTTTTT. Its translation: CASSRGWSSGTGELFF. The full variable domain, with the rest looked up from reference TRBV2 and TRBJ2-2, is EPEVTQTPSHQVTQMGQEVILRCVPISNHLYFYWYRQILGQKVEFLVSFYNNEISEKSEIFDDQFSVERPDGSNFTLKIRSTKLEDSAMYFCASSRGWSSGTGELFFGEGSRLTVL.

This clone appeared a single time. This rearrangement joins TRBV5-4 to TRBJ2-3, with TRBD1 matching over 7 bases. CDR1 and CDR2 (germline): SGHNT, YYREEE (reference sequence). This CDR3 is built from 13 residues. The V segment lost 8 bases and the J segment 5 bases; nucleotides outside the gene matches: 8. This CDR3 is CASKTGELDTQYF. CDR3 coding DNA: TGTGCCAGTAAAACAGGGGAGTTAGATACGCAGTATTTT.

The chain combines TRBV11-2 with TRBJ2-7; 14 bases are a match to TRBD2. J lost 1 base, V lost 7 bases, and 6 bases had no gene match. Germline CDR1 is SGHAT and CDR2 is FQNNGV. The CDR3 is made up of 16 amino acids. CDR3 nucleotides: TGTGCCAGCATCGGGACTAGCGGGAGACAGTCCTACGAGCAGTACTTC. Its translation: CASIGTSGRQSYEQYF.

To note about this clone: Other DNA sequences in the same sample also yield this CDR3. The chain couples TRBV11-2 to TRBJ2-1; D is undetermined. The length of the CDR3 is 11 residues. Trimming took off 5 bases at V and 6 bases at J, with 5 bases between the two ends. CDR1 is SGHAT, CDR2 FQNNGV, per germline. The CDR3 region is CASSLINEQFF. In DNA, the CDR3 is TGTGCCAGCAGCCTCATCAATGAGCAGTTCTTC.

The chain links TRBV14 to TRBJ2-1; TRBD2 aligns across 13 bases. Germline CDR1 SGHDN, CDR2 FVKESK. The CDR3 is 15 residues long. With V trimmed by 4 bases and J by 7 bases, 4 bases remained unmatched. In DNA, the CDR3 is TGTGCCAGCAGCCTACTAGCGGGAGGGGGGAATGAGCAGTTCTTC. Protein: CASSLLAGGGNEQFF.

CDR3 DNA sequence: TGTGCCAGCTGTACCGAGGGGCTCAGGGAGACCCAGTACTTC. It encodes CASCTEGLRETQYF. The chain joins TRBV18 to TRBJ2-5; D may match TRBD1 or TRBD2 (5 bases each). The V end was cut by 7 bases, the J end by 5 bases, with 17 bases between. Germline assignment: CDR1 KGHSH and CDR2 LQKENI. This CDR3 region has 14 residues.

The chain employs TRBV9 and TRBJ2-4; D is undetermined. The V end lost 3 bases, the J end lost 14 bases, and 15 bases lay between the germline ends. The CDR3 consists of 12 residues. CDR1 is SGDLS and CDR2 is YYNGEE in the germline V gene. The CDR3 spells CASSEMVGKEYF. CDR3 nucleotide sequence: TGTGCCAGCAGCGAGATGGTCGGAAAGGAGTACTTC.

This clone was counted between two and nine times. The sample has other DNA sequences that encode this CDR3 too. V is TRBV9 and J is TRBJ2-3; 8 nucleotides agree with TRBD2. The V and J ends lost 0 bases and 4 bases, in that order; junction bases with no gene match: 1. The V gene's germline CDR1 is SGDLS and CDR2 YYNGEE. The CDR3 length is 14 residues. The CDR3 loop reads CASSVAGGADTQYF. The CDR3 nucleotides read TGTGCCAGCAGCGTAGCGGGAGGGGCAGATACGCAGTATTTT.

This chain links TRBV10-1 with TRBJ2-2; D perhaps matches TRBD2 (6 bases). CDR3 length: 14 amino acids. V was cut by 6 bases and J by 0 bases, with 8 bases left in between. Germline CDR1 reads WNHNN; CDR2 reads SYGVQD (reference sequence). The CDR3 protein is CASRSGANTGELFF. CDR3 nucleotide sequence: TGCGCCAGCAGATCGGGAGCGAACACCGGGGAGCTGTTTTTT.

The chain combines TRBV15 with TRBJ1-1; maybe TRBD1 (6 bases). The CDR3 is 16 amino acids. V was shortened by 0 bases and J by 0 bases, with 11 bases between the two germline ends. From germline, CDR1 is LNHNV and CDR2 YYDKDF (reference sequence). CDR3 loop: CATSRDRTVLNTEAFF. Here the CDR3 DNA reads TGTGCCACCAGCAGAGACAGGACAGTCTTGAACACTGAAGCTTTCTTT.

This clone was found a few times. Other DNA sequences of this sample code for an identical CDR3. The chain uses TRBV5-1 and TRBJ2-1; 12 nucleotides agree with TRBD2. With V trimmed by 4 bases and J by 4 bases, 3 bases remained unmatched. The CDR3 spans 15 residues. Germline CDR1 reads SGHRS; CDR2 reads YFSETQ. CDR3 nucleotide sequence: TGCGCCAGCAGCCCCGGGACTAGCGGGTACAATGAGCAGTTCTTC. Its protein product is CASSPGTSGYNEQFF.

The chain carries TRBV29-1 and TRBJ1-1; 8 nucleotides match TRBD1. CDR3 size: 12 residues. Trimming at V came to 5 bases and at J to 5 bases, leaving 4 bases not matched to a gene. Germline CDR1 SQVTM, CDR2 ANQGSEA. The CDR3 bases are TGCAGCGTTCGACAGGGGAGTACTGAAGCTTTCTTT. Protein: CSVRQGSTEAFF.

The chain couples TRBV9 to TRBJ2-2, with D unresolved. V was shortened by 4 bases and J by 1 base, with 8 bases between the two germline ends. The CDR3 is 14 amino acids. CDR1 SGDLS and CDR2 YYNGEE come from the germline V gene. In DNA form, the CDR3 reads TGTGCCAGCAGCCCCCGACAGAACACCGGGGAGCTGTTTTTT. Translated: CASSPRQNTGELFF.

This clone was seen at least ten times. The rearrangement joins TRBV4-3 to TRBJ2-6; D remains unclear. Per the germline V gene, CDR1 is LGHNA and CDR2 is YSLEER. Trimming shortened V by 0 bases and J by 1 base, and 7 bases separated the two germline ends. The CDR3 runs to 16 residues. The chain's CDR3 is CASSQETGSGANVLTF. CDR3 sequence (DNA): TGCGCCAGCAGCCAAGAAACTGGGTCTGGGGCCAACGTCCTGACTTTC.

The CDR3 sequence is CASSLVVDTQYF. The CDR3 DNA sequence: TGTGCCAGCAGCTTAGTTGTAGATACGCAGTATTTT. The chain links TRBV7-9 to TRBJ2-3; D not certain. This CDR3 contains 12 residues. CDR1 and CDR2 from the germline V gene are SEHNR and FQNEAQ (reference sequence). Trimming removed 1 base at V and 5 bases at J, with 4 bases between.

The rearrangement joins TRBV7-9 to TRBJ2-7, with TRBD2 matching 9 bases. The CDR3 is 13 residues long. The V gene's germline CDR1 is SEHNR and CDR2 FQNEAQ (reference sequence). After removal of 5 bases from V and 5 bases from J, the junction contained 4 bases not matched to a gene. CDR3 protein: CASSSPSGDEQYF. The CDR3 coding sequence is TGTGCCAGCAGCAGCCCTAGCGGGGACGAGCAGTACTTC. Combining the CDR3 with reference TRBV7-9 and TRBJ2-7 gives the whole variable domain DTGVSQNPRHKITKRGQNVTFRCDPISEHNRLYWYRQTLGQGPEFLTYFQNEAQLEKSRLLSDRFSAERPKGSFSTLEIQRTEQGDSAMYLCASSSPSGDEQYFGPGTRLTVT.

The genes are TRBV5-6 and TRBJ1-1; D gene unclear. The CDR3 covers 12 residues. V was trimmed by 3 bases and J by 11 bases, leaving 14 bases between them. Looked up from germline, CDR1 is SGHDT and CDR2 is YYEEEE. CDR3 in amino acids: CASSSGLWEAFF. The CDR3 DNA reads TGTGCCAGCAGCTCCGGACTTTGGGAGGCTTTCTTT. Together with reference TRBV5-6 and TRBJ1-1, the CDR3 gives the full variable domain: DAGVTQSPTHLIKTRGQQVTLRCSPKSGHDTVSWYQQALGQGPQFIFQYYEEEERQRGNFPDRFSGHQFPNYSSELNVNALLLGDSALYLCASSSGLWEAFFGQGTRLTVV.

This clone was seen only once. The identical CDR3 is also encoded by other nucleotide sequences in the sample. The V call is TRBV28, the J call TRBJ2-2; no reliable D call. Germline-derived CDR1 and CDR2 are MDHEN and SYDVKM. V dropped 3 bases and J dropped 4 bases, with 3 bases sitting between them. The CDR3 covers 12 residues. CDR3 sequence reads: CASSLLTGELFF. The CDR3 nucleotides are TGTGCCAGCAGTTTGCTCACCGGGGAGCTGTTTTTT.

CDR3 amino acids: CASSLAQTGNEQYF. The CDR3 region has the DNA TGTGCCAGCAGCTTAGCGCAAACAGGGAATGAGCAGTACTTC. The genes are TRBV7-9 and TRBJ2-7; D is possibly TRBD1 (6 bases). Trimming pared 0 bases from V and 7 bases from J, leaving 13 bases between. The CDR3 is made up of 14 amino acids. Germline assignment: CDR1 SEHNR and CDR2 FQNEAQ (reference sequence).

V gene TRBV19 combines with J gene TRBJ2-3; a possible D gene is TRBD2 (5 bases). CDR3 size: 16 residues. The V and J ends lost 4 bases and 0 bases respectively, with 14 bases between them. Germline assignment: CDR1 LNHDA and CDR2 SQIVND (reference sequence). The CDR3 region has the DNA TGTGCCAGTAGTACCGGGGTCTACGGTAGCACAGATACGCAGTATTTT. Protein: CASSTGVYGSTDTQYF.

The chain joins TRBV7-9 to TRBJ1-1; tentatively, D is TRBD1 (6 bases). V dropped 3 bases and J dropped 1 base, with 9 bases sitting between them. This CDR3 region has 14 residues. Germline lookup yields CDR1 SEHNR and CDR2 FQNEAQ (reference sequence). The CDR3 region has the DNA TGTGCCAGCAGCTTCGGGGGCCCGAACACTGAAGCTTTCTTT. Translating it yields CASSFGGPNTEAFF.

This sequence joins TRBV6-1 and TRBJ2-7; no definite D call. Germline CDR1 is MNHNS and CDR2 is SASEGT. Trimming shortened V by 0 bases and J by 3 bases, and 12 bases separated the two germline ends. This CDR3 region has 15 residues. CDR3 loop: CASSEASVTGYEQYF. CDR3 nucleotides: TGTGCCAGCAGTGAAGCGTCCGTAACTGGCTACGAGCAGTACTTC.